These 25 T cell receptor beta chains came from one sample sequenced in a study of shared clonotypes between healthy human individuals (dated by TCRdb to between 2020 and 2021). Receptor libraries were prepared by the immunoSEQ multiplex PCR assay. As stored in TCRdb, this immuneACCESS dataset retains in-frame rearrangements with V and J assigned. A fraction of the clones does not appear; measured against another copy, unresolved V genes explain less than half of the discrepancy, and the remainder lacks a known reason. A total of some 1,900,000 clones appear in this sample, approximately 94% of them only once. Of the sample, 1.2% is held by the ten largest clones. CD8 naive samples consisted of CD45RO-negative cells that were positively selected for CCR7, yielding a CD45RA+CCR7+ population without TemRA cells. Sequenced sample: naive CD8+ T cells sorted from blood. What the cell subset or site label conveys for this sample: CD45RA+CCR7+. Source of these receptors: a man between 18 and 29 years old in good health.

This chain links TRBV9 with TRBJ2-2; D call uncertain. This CDR3 is 14 amino acids long. Trimming removed 0 bases at V and 6 bases at J, with 9 bases between. Germline V gene lookup returns CDR1 SGDLS and CDR2 YYNGEE. The CDR3 spells CASSVDWGSGELFF. The DNA for the CDR3 is TGTGCCAGCAGCGTAGATTGGGGATCCGGGGAGCTGTTTTTT.

The chain couples TRBV28 to TRBJ2-7, with 12 bases that match TRBD2. CDR1 and CDR2 (germline): MDHEN, SYDVKM. V trimming: 6 bases; J trimming: 2 bases; junction bases outside the gene matches: 5. CDR3 length: 15 residues. The CDR3 is CASSRTSGATYEQYF. DNA for the CDR3: TGTGCCAGCAGCAGGACTAGCGGGGCTACCTACGAGCAGTACTTC.

The chain employs TRBV27 and TRBJ2-5; D is perhaps TRBD1 or TRBD2 (5 bases each). CDR1 MNHEY and CDR2 SMNVEV come from the germline V gene (reference sequence). The CDR3 is 14 amino acids. With 0 bases removed from V and 7 bases from J, the gap between germline ends came to 12 bases. The CDR3, as DNA: TGTGCCAGCAGTTTATCGGCCACTGGGGGGACCCAGTACTTC. Residues: CASSLSATGGTQYF.

The chain combines TRBV29-1 with TRBJ2-7; 12 positions agree with TRBD2. CDR1 is SQVTM, CDR2 ANQGSEA, per germline. This CDR3 is built from 14 residues. After removal of 4 bases from V and 7 bases from J, the junction contained 8 bases not matched to a gene. CDR3 sequence (DNA): TGCAGCGTTGGTCTAGCGGGGGGGCCGCGGGAGCAGTACTTC. It yields the protein CSVGLAGGPREQYF.

The CDR3 is CASSLGMGQPQHF. CDR3 nucleotides: TGTGCCAGCAGCTTAGGAATGGGTCAGCCCCAGCATTTT. The V call is TRBV7-2, the J call TRBJ1-5, with no clear D. CDR3 size: 13 residues. V was pared by 1 base and J by 6 bases, with 7 bases between. The germline V gene encodes CDR1 SGHTA and CDR2 FQGNSA. Full variable domain (outside the CDR3, taken from reference TRBV7-2 and TRBJ1-5): GAGVSQSPSNKVTEKGKDVELRCDPISGHTALYWYRQSLGQGLEFLIYFQGNSAPDKSGLPSDRFSAERTGGSVSTLTIQRTQQEDSAVYLCASSLGMGQPQHFGDGTRLSIL.

The chain couples TRBV6-1 to TRBJ2-7; D may be TRBD1 (6 bases). V lost 8 bases and J lost 2, with 13 bases in between. Germline CDR1 reads MNHNS; CDR2 reads SASEGT. This CDR3 region has 13 residues. The CDR3 reads CASADRSPYEQYF. Here the CDR3 DNA reads TGTGCCAGCGCTGACAGGTCCCCCTACGAGCAGTACTTC.

V usage is TRBV7-6 and J usage is TRBJ2-5, with 8 bases lining up with TRBD2. Germline V lookup: CDR1 SGHVS, CDR2 FNYEAQ. V trimming: 1 base; J trimming: 4 bases; junction bases outside the gene matches: 8. CDR3 length: 16 amino acids. CDR3 in DNA: TGTGCCAGCAGCTTAGTGGTAGCGGGATGGGGAGAGACCCAGTACTTC. Translation: CASSLVVAGWGETQYF.

The rearrangement links TRBV7-9 to TRBJ2-3; possibly TRBD2 for D (6 bases). Deletions cut 3 bases from V and 4 bases from J, with 17 bases between. The CDR3 length is 16 residues. The germline CDR1 and CDR2 sequences are SEHNR and FQNEAQ (reference sequence). CDR3 in amino acids: CASSFFWGAGADTQYF. CDR3 sequence (DNA): TGTGCCAGCAGCTTTTTTTGGGGAGCGGGCGCAGATACGCAGTATTTT.

The CDR3, as DNA: TGTGCCAGCTGGACTAGCGGGGAGACCCAGTACTTC. Protein sequence: CASWTSGETQYF. The chain links TRBV2 to TRBJ2-5, with TRBD2 identical over 11 bases. The ends lost 8 bases at V and 5 bases at J; junction bases unmatched: 1. Germline CDR1 SNHLY, CDR2 FYNNEI. The CDR3 loop spans 12 amino acids.

The chain joins TRBV6-5 to TRBJ2-7, with D possibly being TRBD1 (6 bases). CDR1 is MNHEY, CDR2 SVGAGI, per germline. The CDR3 loop spans 13 amino acids. V lost 4 bases to trimming and J lost 7 bases, with 14 bases between them. CDR3 nucleotides: TGTGCCAGCAGTTGGGGGCCAGACAGGGAGCAGTACTTC. This gives the protein CASSWGPDREQYF.

The genes are TRBV27 and TRBJ2-2; TRBD1 might be the D (5 bases). The V gene's germline CDR1 is MNHEY and CDR2 SMNVEV (reference sequence). This CDR3 is 16 amino acids long. V gave up 3 bases and J gave up 1 base, with 12 bases separating them. In DNA, the CDR3 is TGTGCCAGCAGTTTGGTACAGGTACTGAACACCGGGGAGCTGTTTTTT. Protein product: CASSLVQVLNTGELFF.

This chain joins TRBV7-9 and TRBJ1-1; 8 positions match TRBD1. This CDR3 contains 13 residues. With V trimmed by 5 bases and J by 5 bases, 4 bases remained unmatched. CDR1 and CDR2 (germline): SEHNR, FQNEAQ (reference sequence). The CDR3 sequence: CASSRQGLTEAFF. CDR3 in DNA: TGTGCCAGCAGCCGACAGGGGCTTACTGAAGCTTTCTTT.

The rearrangement links TRBV21-1 to TRBJ2-7; the table gives TRBD1 as D, unverified against the DNA. TRBV21-1 is deemed a pseudogene. This CDR3 is built from 17 residues. CDR3 region: CASSSKLRQGASREQYF. In DNA, the CDR3 is TGTGCCAGCAGCTCGAAATTGAGACAGGGGGCCTCCCGGGAGCAGTACTTC.

This chain joins TRBV7-9 and TRBJ2-7; 7 nucleotides match TRBD2. Germline lookup yields CDR1 SEHNR and CDR2 FQNEAQ (reference sequence). The CDR3 extends over 13 amino acids. V gave up 8 bases and J gave up 1 base; unmatched junction bases: 5. CDR3 DNA sequence: TGTGCCAGCGCCCGCGGGGGATCCTACGAGCAGTACTTC. As protein: CASARGGSYEQYF.

The chain has TRBV30 and TRBJ2-3, with a possible D match to TRBD1 (5 bases). Germline assignment: CDR1 GTSNPN and CDR2 SVGIG (reference sequence). Between the trimmed V and J ends, which lost 3 bases and 4 bases, there was a span of 14 bases. The CDR3 extends over 14 amino acids. The CDR3 nucleotides read TGTGCCTGGAGCGGCACAGGCGTGTCAGATACGCAGTATTTT. Residues: CAWSGTGVSDTQYF.

This chain uses TRBV29-1 with TRBJ1-5, with D possibly matching TRBD1 (6 bases). Germline V lookup: CDR1 SQVTM, CDR2 ANQGSEA. V lost 3 bases, J lost 6 bases, and 12 bases lay in between. The CDR3 is 13 residues long. The CDR3 loop reads CSVEGGESQPQHF. The CDR3 DNA reads TGCAGCGTTGAGGGGGGCGAGAGTCAGCCCCAGCATTTT.

The V call is TRBV6-5, the J call TRBJ1-1; D is unclear. V lost 0 bases and J 0 bases, leaving 5 bases between the germline ends. Germline V gene data show CDR1 as MNHEY and CDR2 as SVGAGI. The CDR3 length is 14 residues. This CDR3 is CASSYSWLNTEAFF. The CDR3, as DNA: TGTGCCAGCAGTTACTCCTGGTTGAACACTGAAGCTTTCTTT.

The V call is TRBV7-9, the J call TRBJ1-1; the D is unclear. There are 13 residues in the CDR3. Trimming stripped 2 bases from V and 4 bases from J, with 8 bases between. The germline V gene encodes CDR1 SEHNR and CDR2 FQNEAQ (reference sequence). CDR3 residues: CASSLPRGTEAFF. The CDR3 DNA reads as TGTGCCAGCAGCTTACCCCGAGGCACTGAAGCTTTCTTT.

The rearrangement uses TRBV7-9 and TRBJ2-7; TRBD2 might be the D (6 bases). Germline-derived CDR1 and CDR2 are SEHNR and FQNEAQ (reference sequence). Trimming took off 8 bases at V and 2 bases at J, with 16 bases between the two ends. The CDR3 runs 14 residues. The CDR3 bases are TGTGCCAGCTCCCCACTCGGGACTCCCTACGAGCAGTACTTC. This encodes CASSPLGTPYEQYF. Combining the CDR3 with reference TRBV7-9 and TRBJ2-7 gives the whole variable domain DTGVSQNPRHKITKRGQNVTFRCDPISEHNRLYWYRQTLGQGPEFLTYFQNEAQLEKSRLLSDRFSAERPKGSFSTLEIQRTEQGDSAMYLCASSPLGTPYEQYFGPGTRLTVT.

J is TRBJ2-3 and V is TRBV23-1; D might be TRBD2 (6 bases). TRBV23-1 is an ORF for which the function is uncertain. The CDR3 loop spans 16 amino acids. The V and J ends lost 0 bases and 8 bases respectively, with 18 bases between them. Here the CDR3 reads CASSQSRDFSVATQYF. In nucleotides, the CDR3 is TGCGCCAGCAGTCAATCAAGGGACTTCAGTGTCGCTACGCAGTATTTT.

The chain has TRBV19 and TRBJ1-1, with 7 positions matching TRBD1. The CDR3 runs to 14 residues. Trimming at V came to 9 bases and at J to 6 bases, leaving 13 bases not matched to a gene. Germline CDR1 is LNHDA and CDR2 is SQIVND (reference sequence). In DNA, the CDR3 is TGTGCCAGCACCCCGGGACAGTTCTTTTCTGAAGCTTTCTTT. This sequence encodes CASTPGQFFSEAFF.

The rearrangement joins TRBV7-8 to TRBJ2-1; the match to TRBD2 covers 7 bases. CDR3 length: 15 residues. Losses at the gene ends were 5 bases for V and 3 bases for J; bases not matched to a gene: 7. Germline CDR1 and CDR2: SGHVS and FQNEAQ. The CDR3 nucleotides read TGTGCCAGCAGCCGGGACCAGCGGGGCTACAATGAGCAGTTCTTC. Translation: CASSRDQRGYNEQFF.

This chain joins TRBV10-1 and TRBJ2-5; D unclear. CDR3 length: 14 residues. V was cut by 4 bases and J by 5 bases, with 14 bases left in between. Germline loops: CDR1 WNHNN, CDR2 SYGVQD (reference sequence). The CDR3 DNA reads as TGCGCCAGCAGTGGAAGGGCACAAGAGGAGACCCAGTACTTC. The encoded protein is CASSGRAQEETQYF.

V gene TRBV27 combines with J gene TRBJ2-1, with D possibly called TRBD1 or TRBD2 (5 bases each). Trimming left V 3 bases short and J 8 bases short, with 14 bases between. Germline loops: CDR1 MNHEY, CDR2 SMNVEV (reference sequence). CDR3 length: 14 amino acids. The CDR3 is CASSFGDVRYEQFF. The CDR3 DNA sequence: TGTGCCAGCAGTTTTGGGGACGTTCGTTATGAGCAGTTCTTC.

The chain joins TRBV10-3 to TRBJ2-5, with 9 bases matching TRBD2. The germline V gene encodes CDR1 ENHRY and CDR2 SYGVKD. V lost 3 bases, J lost 4 bases, and 9 bases stayed unmatched. The CDR3 sequence is 16 residues long. In DNA form, the CDR3 reads TGTGCCATCAGTGACCCCGCGGGAGGGCCCAGAGAGACCCAGTACTTC. Amino acid sequence: CAISDPAGGPRETQYF.